This TCR beta chain was found in a study of T cell responses to AZD1222 COVID-19 vaccine. Overall study results and limits: Spike-specific TCR breadth and depth were elevated following two AZD1222 doses.

Trimming took 2 bases from V and 6 from J, leaving 11 bases between them. This CDR3 has 13 amino acids. Whether given at about 4 or about 12 weeks, second doses were pooled. This clone has more than one count but fewer than ten. The target antigen is unknown. Repertoires were generated with immunoSEQ multiplex PCR, while TCRdb's copy carries only in-frame clones and drops some. There are roughly 46,000 clones in the sample; about 87% occur only once, and 20% to 25% lies in the top ten. This specimen was peripheral blood, taken 28 days after the second AZD1222 dose. The sequence was obtained from an adult who received the AZD1222 COVID-19 vaccine. The chain uses TRBV12-3 or TRBV12-4 and TRBJ2-7; D not resolved. The CDR3 region is CASSLKRDLEQYF. The CDR3 DNA reads as TGTGCCAGCAGTTTAAAAAGGGATCTCGAGCAGTACTTC.